The following is a TCR beta chain sequence with its context. The data are from a study of blood T cell repertoires in COVID-19. On the study more broadly: From T cells, B-cell-depleted T cells, or PBMCs came the material, which was cDNA or gDNA.

As processed by the authors: Amplifying reference gene primers gave estimates of nucleated cell counts. Measured with immunoSEQ multiplex PCR; TCRdb has only the in-frame clones, and not every one. The V and J calls and clone size are taken from that table; D and trimming were inferred from the DNA. The sample lists around 220,000 clones; roughly 87% were seen once. The sequencing input was peripheral blood. This clonotype originated in a man in his forties with active or convalescent COVID-19.

The CDR3 nucleotides are TGTGCCAGCAGTACCAAACACACAGACCACTATGGCTACACCTTC. Protein: CASSTKHTDHYGYTF. The rearrangement links TRBV28 to TRBJ1-2; the D is unclear. V lost 5 bases to trimming and J lost 3 bases, with 16 bases between them. CDR3 length: 15 residues. Germline CDR1 reads MDHEN; CDR2 reads SYDVKM.